This T cell receptor (beta chain) was captured in a study of response to subunit inactivated influenza vaccine. Each CDR3 protein is one row after TCRdb ran MiXCR on the RT-PCR reads. The sample comprises approximately 680,000 distinct CDR3 sequences, 15% to 19% of which are singletons, and roughly 11% rests with the top ten. The CDR3 spans 14 residues. Germline V gene sequence: CDR1 SGHRS, CDR2 YFSETQ. With 1 base removed from V and 0 bases from J, the gap between germline ends came to 6 bases. Only a few counts were recorded for this clonotype. Sequences were derived from PBMCs from blood, sampled roughly 13 days after vaccination. The clonotype originates from a man over 45 who received an inactivated influenza vaccine. The chain couples TRBV5-1 to TRBJ2-3; D ambiguous. CDR3 region: CASSLMGSTDTQYF. CDR3 bases: TGCGCCAGCAGCTTGATGGGAAGCACAGATACGCAGTATTTT.